This T cell receptor beta chain was identified during a study of cytomegalovirus exposure and HLA in healthy donors. Study-level background: A previous analysis identified 117 million unique TCR beta sequences derived from around 200 million T cells. Study-wide results and limits: Later analysis associated a missense DCLRE1C variant with TCR beta V- and J-gene trimming.

Looked up from germline, CDR1 is LNHNV and CDR2 is YYDKDF (reference sequence). With 3 bases removed from V and 3 bases from J, the gap between germline ends came to 12 bases. CDR3 length: 14 amino acids. This clone was picked up a small number of times. Its matching antigen is unknown. The PCR used 60 Vbeta and 13 Jbeta primers. Original handling: Later reanalysis found around 80 million unique TCR beta chains, around 10 million of them shared. TCRdb keeps only in-frame clones here, not all; method: immunoSEQ multiplex PCR. The V and J calls and clone size come from that table; D and trimming were worked out from the DNA. The sample includes 100,000 or so clones, 70% to 80% of them seen just once.

The clonotype originates from a man aged 30 to 45 in good health and CMV-seronegative. Sequencing was performed on PBMCs. The chain links TRBV15 to TRBJ2-7; D possibly corresponds to TRBD2 (6 bases). This CDR3 is CATSRTVGGYEQYF. CDR3 DNA: TGTGCCACCAGCAGGACGGTGGGGGGCTACGAGCAGTACTTC.